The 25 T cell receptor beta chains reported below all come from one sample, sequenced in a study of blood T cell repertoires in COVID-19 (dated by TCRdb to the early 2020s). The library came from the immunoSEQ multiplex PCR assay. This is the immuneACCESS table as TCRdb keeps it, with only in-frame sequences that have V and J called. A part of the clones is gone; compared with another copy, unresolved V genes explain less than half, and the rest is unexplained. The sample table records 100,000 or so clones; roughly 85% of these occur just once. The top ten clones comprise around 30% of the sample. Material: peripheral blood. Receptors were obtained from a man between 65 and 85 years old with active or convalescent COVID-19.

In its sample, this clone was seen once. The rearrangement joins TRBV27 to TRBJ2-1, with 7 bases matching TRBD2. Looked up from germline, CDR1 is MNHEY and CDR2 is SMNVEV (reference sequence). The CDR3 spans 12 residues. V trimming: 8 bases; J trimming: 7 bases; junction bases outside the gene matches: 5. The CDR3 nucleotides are TGTGCCAGCGGACTAGTGGGGAATGAGCAGTTCTTC. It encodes CASGLVGNEQFF.

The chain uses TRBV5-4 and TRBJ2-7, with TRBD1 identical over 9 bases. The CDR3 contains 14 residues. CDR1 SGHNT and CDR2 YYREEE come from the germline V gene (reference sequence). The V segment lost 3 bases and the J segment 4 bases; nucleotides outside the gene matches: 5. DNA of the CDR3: TGTGCCAGCAGCTCAAAACAGGGGGCATACGAGCAGTACTTC. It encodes CASSSKQGAYEQYF.

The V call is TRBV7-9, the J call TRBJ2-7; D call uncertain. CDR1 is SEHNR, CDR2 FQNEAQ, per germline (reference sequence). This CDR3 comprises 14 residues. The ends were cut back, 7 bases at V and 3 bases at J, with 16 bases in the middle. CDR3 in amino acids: CASTLEGTFYEQYF. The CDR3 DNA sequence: TGTGCCAGCACCCTAGAAGGCACTTTCTACGAGCAGTACTTC. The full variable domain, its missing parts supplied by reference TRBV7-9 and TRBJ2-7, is DTGVSQNPRHKITKRGQNVTFRCDPISEHNRLYWYRQTLGQGPEFLTYFQNEAQLEKSRLLSDRFSAERPKGSFSTLEIQRTEQGDSAMYLCASTLEGTFYEQYFGPGTRLTVT.

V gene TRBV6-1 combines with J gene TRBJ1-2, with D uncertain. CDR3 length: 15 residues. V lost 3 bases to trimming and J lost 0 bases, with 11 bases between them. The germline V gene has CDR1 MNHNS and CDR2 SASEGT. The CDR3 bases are TGTGCCAGCAGTGACGCGGTCAGTACTAACTATGGCTACACCTTC. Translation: CASSDAVSTNYGYTF.

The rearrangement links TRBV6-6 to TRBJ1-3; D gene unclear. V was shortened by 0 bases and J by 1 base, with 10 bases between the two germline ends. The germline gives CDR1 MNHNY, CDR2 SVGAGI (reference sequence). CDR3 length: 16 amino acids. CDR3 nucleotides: TGTGCCAGCAGTTACTCGGGGAGGGAATCTGGAAACACCATATATTTT. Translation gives CASSYSGRESGNTIYF.

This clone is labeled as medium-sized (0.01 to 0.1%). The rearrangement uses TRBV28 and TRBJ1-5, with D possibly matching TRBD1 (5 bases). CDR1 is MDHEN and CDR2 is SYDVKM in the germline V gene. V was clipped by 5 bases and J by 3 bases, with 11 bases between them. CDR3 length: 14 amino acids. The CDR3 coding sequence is TGTGCCAGCAGTCCAGACAGCGACAATCAGCCCCAGCATTTT. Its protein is CASSPDSDNQPQHF.

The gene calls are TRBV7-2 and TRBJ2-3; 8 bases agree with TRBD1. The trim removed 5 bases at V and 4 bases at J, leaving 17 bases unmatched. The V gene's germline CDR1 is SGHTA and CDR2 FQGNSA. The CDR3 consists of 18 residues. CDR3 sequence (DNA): TGTGCCAGCAGCATATTATGGAGCTCAGGGGGCGCAGCAGATACGCAGTATTTT. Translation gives CASSILWSSGGAADTQYF. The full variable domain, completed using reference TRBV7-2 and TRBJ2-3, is GAGVSQSPSNKVTEKGKDVELRCDPISGHTALYWYRQSLGQGLEFLIYFQGNSAPDKSGLPSDRFSAERTGGSVSTLTIQRTQQEDSAVYLCASSILWSSGGAADTQYFGPGTRLTVL.

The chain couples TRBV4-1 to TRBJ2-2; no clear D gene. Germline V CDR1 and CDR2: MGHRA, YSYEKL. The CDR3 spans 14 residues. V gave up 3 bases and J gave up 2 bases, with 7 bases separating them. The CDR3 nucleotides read TGCGCCAGCAGCCATAATGTTAACACCGGGGAGCTGTTTTTT. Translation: CASSHNVNTGELFF.

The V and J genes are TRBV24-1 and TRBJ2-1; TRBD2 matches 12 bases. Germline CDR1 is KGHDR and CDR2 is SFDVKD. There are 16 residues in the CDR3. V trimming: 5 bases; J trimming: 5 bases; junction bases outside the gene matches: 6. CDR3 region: CATSVQTSGSHNEQFF. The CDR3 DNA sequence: TGTGCCACCAGTGTTCAGACTAGCGGGAGCCACAATGAGCAGTTCTTC.

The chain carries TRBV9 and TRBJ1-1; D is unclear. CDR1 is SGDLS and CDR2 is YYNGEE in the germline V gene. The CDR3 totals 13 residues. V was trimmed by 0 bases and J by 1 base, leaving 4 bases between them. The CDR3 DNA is TGTGCCAGCAGCGTAGGGAGGAACACTGAAGCTTTCTTT. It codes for CASSVGRNTEAFF.

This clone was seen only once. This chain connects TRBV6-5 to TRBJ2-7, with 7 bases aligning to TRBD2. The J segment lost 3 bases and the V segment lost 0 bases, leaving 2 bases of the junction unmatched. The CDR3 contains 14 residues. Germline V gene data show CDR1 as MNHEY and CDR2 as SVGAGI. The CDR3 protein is CASSYSTGGYEQYF. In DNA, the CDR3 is TGTGCCAGCAGTTACTCGACGGGAGGCTACGAGCAGTACTTC.

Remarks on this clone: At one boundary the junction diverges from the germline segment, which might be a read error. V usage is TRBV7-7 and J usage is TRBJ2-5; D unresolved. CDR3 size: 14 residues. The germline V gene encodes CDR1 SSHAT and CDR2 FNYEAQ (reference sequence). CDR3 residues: CASSPPGFSETQYF. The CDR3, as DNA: TGTGCTAGCAGCCCTCCCGGGTTCTCGGAGACCCAGTACTTC.

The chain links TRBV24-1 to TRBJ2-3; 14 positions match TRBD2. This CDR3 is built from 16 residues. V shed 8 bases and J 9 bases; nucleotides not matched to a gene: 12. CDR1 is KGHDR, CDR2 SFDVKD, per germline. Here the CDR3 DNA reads TGTGCCACCAATCGAGGACTAGCGGGGGGTGAGACGACGCAGTATTTT. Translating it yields CATNRGLAGGETTQYF.

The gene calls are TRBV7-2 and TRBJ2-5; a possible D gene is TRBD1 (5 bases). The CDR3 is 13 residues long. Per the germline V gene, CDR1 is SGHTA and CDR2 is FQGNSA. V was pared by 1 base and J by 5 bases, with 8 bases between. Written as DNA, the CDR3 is TGTGCCAGCAGCTTAGGGGGCAGGGAGACCCAGTACTTC. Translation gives CASSLGGRETQYF.

In DNA, the CDR3 is TGTGCCAGCAGCTTTGGGACTAGCGGTCACGGTACGCAGTATTTT. Amino acid sequence: CASSFGTSGHGTQYF. The gene calls are TRBV11-1 and TRBJ2-3, with 11 bases identical to TRBD2. Germline trimming cut 3 bases from V and 8 bases from J; bases unmatched to any gene: 7. The germline CDR1 and CDR2 sequences are SGHAT and FQDESV (reference sequence). This CDR3 is built from 15 residues.

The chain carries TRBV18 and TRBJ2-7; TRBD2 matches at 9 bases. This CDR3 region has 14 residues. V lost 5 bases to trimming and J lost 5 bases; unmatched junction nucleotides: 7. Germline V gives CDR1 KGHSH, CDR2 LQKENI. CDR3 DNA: TGTGCCAGCTCATTGACCGGGACTAGCAACGAGCAGTACTTC. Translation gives CASSLTGTSNEQYF.

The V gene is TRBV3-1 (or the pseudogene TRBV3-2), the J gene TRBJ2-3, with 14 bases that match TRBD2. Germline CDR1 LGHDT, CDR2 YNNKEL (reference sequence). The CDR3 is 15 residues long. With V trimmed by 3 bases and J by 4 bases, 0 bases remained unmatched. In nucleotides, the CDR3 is TGTGCCAGCAGCCAGGGACTAGCGGGAGCAGATACGCAGTATTTT. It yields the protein CASSQGLAGADTQYF.

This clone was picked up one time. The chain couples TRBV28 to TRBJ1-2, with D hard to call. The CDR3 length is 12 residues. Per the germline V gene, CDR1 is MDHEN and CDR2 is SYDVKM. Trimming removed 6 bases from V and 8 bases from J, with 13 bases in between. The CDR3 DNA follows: TGTGCCAGCAGGCCGGATGGAGGGGGCTACACCTTC. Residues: CASRPDGGGYTF.

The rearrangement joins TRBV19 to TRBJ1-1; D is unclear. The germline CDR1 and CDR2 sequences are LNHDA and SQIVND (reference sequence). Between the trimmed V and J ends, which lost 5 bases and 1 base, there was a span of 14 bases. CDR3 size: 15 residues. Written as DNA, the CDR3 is TGTGCCAGTAGTCCTCAGGTTCTCCCGAACACTGAAGCTTTCTTT. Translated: CASSPQVLPNTEAFF. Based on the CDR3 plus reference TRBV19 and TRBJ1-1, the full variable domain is DGGITQSPKYLFRKEGQNVTLSCEQNLNHDAMYWYRQDPGQGLRLIYYSQIVNDFQKGDIAEGYSVSREKKESFPLTVTSAQKNPTAFYLCASSPQVLPNTEAFFGQGTRLTVV.

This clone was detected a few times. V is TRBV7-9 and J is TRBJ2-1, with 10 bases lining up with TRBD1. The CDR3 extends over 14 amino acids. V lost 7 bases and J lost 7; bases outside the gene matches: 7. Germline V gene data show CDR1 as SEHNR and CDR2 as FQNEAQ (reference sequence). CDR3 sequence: CASILTGGVNEQFF. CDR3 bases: TGTGCCAGCATTCTGACAGGGGGCGTGAATGAGCAGTTCTTC.

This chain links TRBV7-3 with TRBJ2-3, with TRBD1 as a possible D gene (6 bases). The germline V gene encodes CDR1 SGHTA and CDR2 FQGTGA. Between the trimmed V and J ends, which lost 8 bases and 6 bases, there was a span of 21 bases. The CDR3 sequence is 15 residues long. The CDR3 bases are TGTGCCAGCGCCCCGTTGGGTGGCCAGGGGGATACGCAGTATTTT. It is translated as CASAPLGGQGDTQYF.

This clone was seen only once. DNA of the CDR3: TGTGCCAGCAGCCAAACTAGGACAGGGATGGGATCACCCCTCCACTTT. Translating gives CASSQTRTGMGSPLHF. J is TRBJ1-6 and V is TRBV4-2, with 8 bases that match TRBD1. The germline CDR1 and CDR2 sequences are LGHNA and YNFKEQ. This CDR3 is built from 16 residues. Trimming cost V 2 bases and J 10 bases; bases outside gene matches: 10.

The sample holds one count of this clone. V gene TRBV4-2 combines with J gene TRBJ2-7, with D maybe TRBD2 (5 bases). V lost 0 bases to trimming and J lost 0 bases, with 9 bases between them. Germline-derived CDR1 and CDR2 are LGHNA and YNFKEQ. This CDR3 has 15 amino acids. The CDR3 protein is CASSQDGSNSYEQYF. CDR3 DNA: TGTGCCAGCAGCCAAGATGGGAGCAACTCCTACGAGCAGTACTTC.

CDR3 loop: CASSHGTTSSYNEQFF. In DNA, the CDR3 is TGTGCCAGCAGCCATGGGACAACGAGCTCCTACAATGAGCAGTTCTTC. The chain uses TRBV28 and TRBJ2-1, with a tentative D call TRBD1 (6 bases). The CDR3 covers 16 residues. The germline gives CDR1 MDHEN, CDR2 SYDVKM. Deletions cut 6 bases from V and 0 bases from J, with 15 bases between.

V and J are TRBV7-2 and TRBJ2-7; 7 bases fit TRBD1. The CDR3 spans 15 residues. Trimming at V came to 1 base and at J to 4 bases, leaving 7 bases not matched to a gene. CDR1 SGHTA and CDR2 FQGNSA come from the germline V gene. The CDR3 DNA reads TGTGCCAGCAGCTTAGGCCATGTGACAGGGTACGAGCAGTACTTC. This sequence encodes CASSLGHVTGYEQYF.